A single sample gave rise to the 16 T cell receptor beta chains below, sequenced in a study of T-cell reconstitution after alpha-beta-depleted transplantation in children. Unique molecular identifiers were incorporated into the prepared TCRbeta library. TCRdb reanalysed the PCR reads using MiXCR and keeps one entry per CDR3 protein. The sample yields around 400,000 distinct CDR3 sequences, roughly 22% seen once. Specimen: PBMCs from the stem cell graft donor, collected from the stem cell graft. These receptors all come from a human donor who donated a stem cell graft to a child with acute myeloid leukemia.

The rearrangement joins TRBV10-3 to TRBJ2-6, with D maybe TRBD1 (6 bases). Germline assignment: CDR1 ENHRY and CDR2 SYGVKD. The CDR3 runs to 16 residues. V lost 4 bases to trimming and J lost 3 bases, with 13 bases between them. The CDR3 DNA sequence: TGTGCCATCAGTGGACGGACAGTCTTTGGGGCCAACGTCCTGACTTTC. Translation: CAISGRTVFGANVLTF.

This clonotype was picked up a small number of times. The rearrangement joins TRBV4-3 to TRBJ2-7; 8 positions match TRBD2. V lost 5 bases, J lost 6 bases, and 0 bases stayed unmatched. CDR1 and CDR2 (germline): LGHNA, YSLEER. The CDR3 consists of 11 residues. The CDR3 loop is CASSSGSEQYF. The CDR3 DNA sequence: TGCGCCAGCAGCAGCGGGAGCGAGCAGTACTTC.

V gene TRBV20-1 combines with J gene TRBJ2-7, with TRBD2 identical over 8 bases. The CDR3 has 14 residues. With V trimmed by 3 bases and J by 3 bases, 7 bases remained unmatched. CDR1 DFQATT and CDR2 SNEGSKA come from the germline V gene (reference sequence). The chain's CDR3 is CSASMASGYYEQYF. As DNA, the CDR3 is TGCAGTGCTAGTATGGCTAGCGGGTACTACGAGCAGTACTTC.

The genes are TRBV20-1 and TRBJ2-1; 10 nucleotides agree with TRBD1. CDR1 is DFQATT and CDR2 is SNEGSKA in the germline V gene (reference sequence). The CDR3 loop spans 17 amino acids. Trimming took 1 base from V and 6 from J; bases not matched to a gene: 12. CDR3 residues: CSARGSGGTGAVNEQFF. The CDR3 bases are TGCAGTGCTAGAGGGTCCGGGGGGACAGGGGCCGTCAATGAGCAGTTCTTC.

At least ten counts were recorded for this clonotype. The chain uses TRBV20-1 and TRBJ2-1, with 7 bases identical to TRBD1. J lost 7 bases, V lost 3 bases, and 12 bases had no gene match. In germline, CDR1 is DFQATT, CDR2 SNEGSKA (reference sequence). This CDR3 comprises 15 residues. CDR3 in DNA: TGCAGTGCTAGTCTTGGCCAGACAGGGACAAATGAGCAGTTCTTC. Amino acids: CSASLGQTGTNEQFF.

This clonotype was observed many times. J is TRBJ2-1 and V is TRBV20-1; no clear D gene. The CDR3 consists of 10 residues. The germline V gene encodes CDR1 DFQATT and CDR2 SNEGSKA (reference sequence). The V end lost 3 bases, the J end lost 8 bases, and 5 bases lay between the germline ends. CDR3 in amino acids: CSARTDEQFF. The CDR3 DNA is TGCAGTGCTAGGACCGATGAGCAGTTCTTC.

Written as DNA, the CDR3 is TGTGCCAGCAGTTTGTCCTCCCGGGAGACCCAGTACTTC. This sequence encodes CASSLSSRETQYF. V usage is TRBV12-3 or TRBV12-4 and J usage is TRBJ2-5; unclear D gene. The V end was cut by 3 bases, the J end by 5 bases, with 10 bases between. The CDR3 is 13 amino acids.

The V and J genes are TRBV12-3 or TRBV12-4 and TRBJ1-1; D call uncertain. The CDR3 is made up of 13 amino acids. Trimming took off 7 bases at V and 2 bases at J, with 11 bases between the two ends. The CDR3 DNA reads TGTGCCAGCACCCTTTCTGGCAACACTGAAGCTTTCTTT. Translation gives CASTLSGNTEAFF.

This clonotype has more than one count but fewer than ten. The genes are TRBV20-1 and TRBJ2-7; possible D gene TRBD1, 6 bases. CDR1 DFQATT and CDR2 SNEGSKA come from the germline V gene (reference sequence). This CDR3 comprises 13 residues. Trimming removed 3 bases at V and 2 bases at J, with 11 bases between. Written as DNA, the CDR3 is TGCAGTGCTAGGGACAGATTTACCTACGAGCAGTACTTC. It encodes CSARDRFTYEQYF.

The chain recombines TRBV5-1 with TRBJ2-1; 14 bases line up with TRBD2. From germline, CDR1 is SGHRS and CDR2 YFSETQ. The CDR3 extends over 15 amino acids. V gave up 3 bases and J gave up 8 bases; unmatched junction bases: 4. DNA of the CDR3: TGCGCCAGCAGCTCTCCGGGACTAGCGGGAGATGAGCAGTTCTTC. Translated: CASSSPGLAGDEQFF.

This clonotype turned up a few times. The V and J genes are TRBV20-1 and TRBJ2-1; weak D call: TRBD1 (5 bases). This CDR3 contains 16 residues. Germline CDR1 and CDR2: DFQATT and SNEGSKA (reference sequence). Trimming took 1 base from V and 7 from J, leaving 20 bases between them. The CDR3 loop is CSARGKYTLRGNEQFF. CDR3 sequence (DNA): TGCAGTGCTAGAGGAAAATATACTTTAAGGGGAAATGAGCAGTTCTTC.

This clonotype was seen only a few times. CDR3 amino acids: CASSPSGTGVGEQYF. The DNA for the CDR3 is TGTGCCAGCAGCCCTTCCGGGACAGGGGTCGGCGAGCAGTACTTC. V gene TRBV3-1 combines with J gene TRBJ2-7; TRBD1 matches 10 bases. CDR1 is LGHDT and CDR2 is YNNKEL in the germline V gene (reference sequence). This CDR3 region has 15 residues. J gave up 6 bases and V 4 bases, and 9 bases lay outside the gene matches.

This clonotype turned up a few times. The chain carries TRBV27 and TRBJ2-7; D remains unclear. V lost 5 bases and J 3 bases, leaving 11 bases between the germline ends. Germline values: CDR1 MNHEY, CDR2 SMNVEV (reference sequence). The CDR3 consists of 13 residues. In DNA, the CDR3 is TGTGCCAGCAGTCCACCTCGGAGCTACGAGCAGTACTTC. Its protein is CASSPPRSYEQYF.

Ten or more counts support this clonotype. This chain connects TRBV29-1 to TRBJ2-1; D may be TRBD2 (6 bases). The CDR3 is made up of 14 amino acids. Germline lookup yields CDR1 SQVTM and CDR2 ANQGSEA. V was shortened by 2 bases and J by 6 bases, with 14 bases between the two germline ends. The chain's CDR3 is CSVEPRRGLNEQFF. CDR3 coding DNA: TGCAGCGTTGAACCCCGTAGGGGACTCAATGAGCAGTTCTTC.

This clonotype showed up just a few times. The rearrangement uses TRBV7-2 and TRBJ1-1; no reliable D call. From germline, CDR1 is SGHTA and CDR2 FQGNSA. Trimming stripped 5 bases from V and 4 bases from J, with 11 bases between. CDR3 length equals 13 residues. The CDR3 is CASSAGVGTEAFF. The DNA for the CDR3 is TGTGCCAGCAGCGCCGGCGTAGGCACTGAAGCTTTCTTT.

J is TRBJ2-3 and V is TRBV10-3, with 11 bases aligning to TRBD2. The V segment lost 5 bases and the J segment 2 bases; nucleotides outside the gene matches: 9. The CDR3 sequence is 17 residues long. The germline V gene encodes CDR1 ENHRY and CDR2 SYGVKD. CDR3 sequence reads: CAISLQTGLAATDTQYF. The CDR3 DNA reads TGTGCCATCAGTCTTCAGACGGGACTAGCGGCCACAGATACGCAGTATTTT.